The 5 T cell receptor beta chains below all came from one sample that was sequenced in a study of T cells after yellow fever vaccination. TCRdb fed the 5' RACE reads into MiXCR, producing one record per CDR3 protein. The sample consists of 360,000 or so distinct CDR3 sequences, roughly 12% of them appearing once. Sequences were derived from PBMCs, sampled on the day of the first yellow fever vaccination. The receptors were sampled from a young man who received the YFV17D yellow fever vaccine.

This clonotype has at least ten counts. At one of its ends the junction is not consistent with the germline gene, which may arise from a read error. The chain has TRBV7-7 and TRBJ2-5; perhaps TRBD2 as D (6 bases). Germline V gene lookup returns CDR1 SSHAT and CDR2 FNYEAQ (reference sequence). The CDR3 has 13 amino acids. CDR3: CASSAGTGETQYF. CDR3 bases: TGTGCTAGCAGCGCGGGGACCGGGGAGACCCAGTACTTC.

The chain uses TRBV9 and TRBJ2-7; 8 bases map to TRBD1. With 3 bases clipped from V and 4 bases from J, the junction kept 6 bases outside the gene matches. Germline V lookup: CDR1 SGDLS, CDR2 YYNGEE. The CDR3 extends over 14 amino acids. The CDR3 loop is CASSGGYRGYEQYF. The CDR3 DNA follows: TGTGCCAGCAGCGGAGGCTACAGGGGGTACGAGCAGTACTTC.

The chain uses TRBV20-1 and TRBJ2-5; D perhaps matches TRBD2 (5 bases). The germline V gene has CDR1 DFQATT and CDR2 SNEGSKA (reference sequence). The V end was cut by 5 bases, the J end by 5 bases, with 18 bases between. This CDR3 is 14 amino acids long. DNA of the CDR3: TGCAGTGCTCCAGCAGTCGAAGGCGGGGAGACCCAGTACTTC. It encodes CSAPAVEGGETQYF.

This clonotype turned up a few times. V is TRBV11-2 and J is TRBJ2-3; 8 bases fit TRBD2. V was pared by 4 bases and J by 6 bases, with 9 bases of the junction left unmatched. Germline lookup yields CDR1 SGHAT and CDR2 FQNNGV. The CDR3 has 15 residues. The CDR3 DNA reads as TGTGCCAGCAGCTCCCAGCGGGGGCTGGCGGATACGCAGTATTTT. This gives the protein CASSSQRGLADTQYF.

The V and J genes are TRBV6-1 and TRBJ2-7; TRBD1 matches at 7 bases. Germline loops: CDR1 MNHNS, CDR2 SASEGT. CDR3 length: 12 residues. J lost 5 bases, V lost 9 bases, and 7 bases had no gene match. For the CDR3, the DNA is TGTGCCAGGCAACAGGGGAACGACGAGCAGTACGTC. Its protein is CARQQGNDEQYV.